A single T cell receptor (beta chain) is shown here with its context. This sample stems from a study of OX40 agonist ivuxolimab in advanced cancers. The CDR3 is made up of 17 amino acids. Germline lookup yields CDR1 LGHNA and CDR2 YNFKEQ. V dropped 4 bases and J dropped 2; count of bases not matched to a gene: 4. Data came from immunoSEQ multiplex PCR; TCRdb stores just in-frame clones and leaves some out. Of roughly 64,000 clones detected, over 65% appear once; the ten largest clones hold roughly 2%. V and J are TRBV4-2 and TRBJ2-3; TRBD2 matches 15 bases. The starting material was CD4+ or CD8+ T cells sorted from blood, obtained in a trial of the OX40 agonist ivuxolimab. This receptor was identified in an adult with an advanced solid tumor such as melanoma, head and neck, liver or kidney cancer. The DNA of the CDR3 is TGTGCCAGCAGCCCCCGGACTAGCGGGGGGGACACAGATACGCAGTATTTT. Encoded protein: CASSPRTSGGDTDTQYF.